The text below deals with one T cell receptor (beta chain). Its antigen specificity is not known. No qualities accompany the bases; no much larger clone lies one base away. Each collaborating institution followed its own protocols to collect whole blood in K2EDTA tubes. For TCRbeta analysis, collaborators shipped samples as frozen whole blood, isolated PBMCs, or DNA extracted from either of those sample types. TCRbeta CDR3 regions were amplified from genomic DNA using the immunoSEQ Assay, a bias-controlled multiplex PCR. Per the authors' processing: Within the assay, amplification of reference gene primers was used to estimate how many nucleated cells each sample contained. Sequence reads were collapsed and filtered to measure the absolute abundance of every unique TCRbeta CDR3 rearrangement. For each sample, productive Simpson clonality was calculated by taking the square root of Simpson's diversity index across productive rearrangements. TCRdb holds this immuneACCESS table with in-frame rearrangements only. Some clones are missing; in checked studies, unresolved V genes explain under half, and the rest has no known cause. D and trimming come from the DNA, and the V and J calls and clone size come from that table. This sample gives 150,000 to 170,000 clones in total; roughly four fifths of them show up just once. The ten largest clones add up to more than 3% of the sample.

The CDR1 and CDR2 encoded by the germline V gene are MDHEN and SYDVKM. The CDR3 goes from the cysteine to the phenylalanine over 13 residues. The kept DNA is CDR3 alone, 39 bases in frame from the first base. The trim is 3 bases for V and 6 bases for J, with a gap of 12 bases between the germline ends. This specimen comes from a study of blood T cell repertoires in COVID-19 (dated by TCRdb to between 2020 and 2021). Study-wide context: The collaborator samples originated in the United States, Italy and Spain and spanned the acute and convalescent phases of COVID-19. HLA class I and class II types, where available, came from metadata supplied by the sample provider rather than from assay-based typing. The prospective study material was composed of cDNA or gDNA derived from T cells, B-cell-depleted T cells, or PBMCs. The samples were drawn from two sources: the first 160 participants of the ongoing ImmuneRACE study, and about 1,300 subjects contributed by 6 global collaborators. The repertoires were released in a freely available public database intended as a resource for research on the immune response to SARS-CoV-2. The sample metadata nearly always contained a de-identified subject ID, COVID-19 status, age in years and sex. Subjects who had been exposed to COVID-19, were actively infected with it, or had recovered from it provided the deeply sampled blood TCRbeta repertoires that made up the dataset. Paper-wide results and their limitations: How much clinical and demographic metadata was included differed by source and by participant, and the metadata was provided uncurated.

This clonotype originated in a woman of 80 years or more with acute or convalescent COVID-19. Sequenced input: peripheral blood. The sequence joins TRBV28 to TRBJ2-7; tentative D gene TRBD1, with 5 bases matching. The DNA sequence follows: TGTGCCAGCAGTTTGGAAGGGGTTCGCGAGCAGTACTTC. The translation is CASSLEGVREQYF. Where the CDR3 stops, the reference TRBV28 and TRBJ2-7 genes take over; the full variable domain is DVKVTQSSRYLVKRTGEKVFLECVQDMDHENMFWYRQDPGLGLRLIYFSYDVKMKEKGDIPEGYSVSREKKERFSLILESASTNQTSMYLCASSLEGVREQYFGPGTRLTVT.